The 31 T cell receptor beta chains reported below all come from one sample, sequenced in a study of cytomegalovirus exposure and HLA in healthy donors. The PCR had 60 Vbeta and 13 Jbeta primers. The method was immunoSEQ multiplex PCR; TCRdb's version includes in-frame clones alone and lacks a portion of them. The sample holds tens of thousands of clones; approximately 81% are singletons and the top ten take 1.2%. Sequences were obtained from PBMCs. Receptor source: a girl aged 2 to 10 in good health and CMV-seropositive.

The V gene is TRBV7-9, the J gene TRBJ1-3, with 8 bases identical to TRBD1. With 2 bases clipped from V and 0 bases from J, the junction kept 6 bases outside the gene matches. CDR3 size: 17 residues. The germline gives CDR1 SEHNR, CDR2 FQNEAQ (reference sequence). The CDR3 protein is CASSLKGQALSGNTIYF. DNA of the CDR3: TGTGCCAGCAGCTTAAAGGGACAGGCCCTCTCTGGAAACACCATATATTTT.

The gene calls are TRBV7-3 and TRBJ2-5; TRBD2 agrees at 10 bases. V shed 5 bases and J 4 bases; nucleotides not matched to a gene: 10. Germline V gene data show CDR1 as SGHTA and CDR2 as FQGTGA. The CDR3 covers 16 residues. CDR3 sequence: CASSPYGLAEGETQYF. CDR3 in DNA: TGTGCCAGCAGCCCCTATGGACTAGCGGAAGGAGAGACCCAGTACTTC.

The genes are TRBV6-5 and TRBJ2-7; D is unclear. The CDR3 is made up of 13 amino acids. V lost 5 bases, J lost 2 bases, and 10 bases lay in between. Germline V gives CDR1 MNHEY, CDR2 SVGAGI. CDR3 DNA: TGTGCCAGCAGTCCTTCTACTACCTACGAGCAGTACTTC. This encodes CASSPSTTYEQYF.

In its sample, this clone was seen once. CDR3 protein: CASSLGQDTYEQYF. CDR3 DNA sequence: TGTGCCAGCAGCTTAGGACAGGATACCTACGAGCAGTACTTC. The chain is built from TRBV7-9 and TRBJ2-7, with TRBD1 as a possible D gene (6 bases). Trimming removed 1 base from V and 2 bases from J, with 9 bases in between. This CDR3 has 14 residues. The germline CDR1 and CDR2 sequences are SEHNR and FQNEAQ (reference sequence).

V and J are TRBV30 and TRBJ2-3, with 11 nucleotides matching TRBD2. The CDR3 runs to 16 residues. Germline CDR1 is GTSNPN and CDR2 is SVGIG (reference sequence). J gave up 3 bases and V 7 bases, and 12 bases lay outside the gene matches. The CDR3 spells CASSSGRTLPTDTQYF. CDR3 sequence (DNA): TGTGCCTCCTCTAGCGGGAGGACCCTACCGACAGATACGCAGTATTTT.

This clone was seen only a few times. The chain recombines TRBV6-5 with TRBJ1-2; D may be TRBD1 (5 bases). Germline-derived CDR1 and CDR2 are MNHEY and SVGAGI. The length of the CDR3 is 14 residues. Between the trimmed V and J ends, which lost 0 bases and 3 bases, there was a span of 8 bases. CDR3 DNA: TGTGCCAGCAGTTACTCGATCAGGGACTATGGCTACACCTTC. It specifies CASSYSIRDYGYTF.

This clone has just one count. V and J are TRBV19 and TRBJ1-5, with D perhaps TRBD1 (6 bases). The V end lost 6 bases, the J end lost 4 bases, and 13 bases lay between the germline ends. The CDR3 length is 14 residues. CDR1 and CDR2 (germline): LNHDA, SQIVND (reference sequence). CDR3 in amino acids: CASRGAGGNQPQHF. The CDR3, as DNA: TGTGCCAGTAGGGGGGCCGGCGGGAATCAGCCCCAGCATTTT.

The rearrangement uses TRBV6-1 and TRBJ2-7; maybe TRBD2 (5 bases). This CDR3 is 11 amino acids long. Germline lookup yields CDR1 MNHNS and CDR2 SASEGT. Trimming cost V 6 bases and J 5 bases, with 8 bases left between them. CDR3 protein: CASRDLNEQYF. CDR3 in DNA: TGTGCCAGCAGGGACTTAAACGAGCAGTACTTC.

The chain joins TRBV29-1 to TRBJ2-1, with TRBD2 identical over 11 bases. CDR3 length: 14 amino acids. Germline CDR1 SQVTM, CDR2 ANQGSEA. With V trimmed by 7 bases and J by 7 bases, 9 bases remained unmatched. The CDR3 reads CSAQLAGGLNEQFF. The DNA of the CDR3 is TGCAGCGCACAATTAGCGGGAGGGCTTAATGAGCAGTTCTTC.

This chain connects TRBV30 to TRBJ1-2, with D possibly being TRBD1 (5 bases). The CDR3 is 15 amino acids. Trimming took 5 bases from V and 1 from J, leaving 17 bases between them. Germline CDR1 GTSNPN, CDR2 SVGIG (reference sequence). The CDR3 reads CAWLFGHHFNYGYTF. CDR3 bases: TGTGCCTGGTTATTTGGACACCACTTTAACTATGGCTACACCTTC.

This clone has only a few counts. Here the CDR3 reads CASFERGQRDEKLFF. Written as DNA, the CDR3 is TGTGCCAGCTTTGAAAGGGGGCAGCGGGATGAAAAACTGTTTTTT. The gene calls are TRBV6-1 and TRBJ1-4; 7 positions match TRBD1. CDR1 is MNHNS and CDR2 is SASEGT in the germline V gene. After removal of 8 bases from V and 6 bases from J, the junction contained 12 bases not matched to a gene. The CDR3 extends over 15 amino acids.

Only one count was recorded for this clone. This chain uses TRBV16 with TRBJ1-4, with D unresolved. The length of the CDR3 is 15 residues. V lost 0 bases and J lost 5, with 10 bases in between. Germline CDR1 is KGHSY and CDR2 is FQNENV. CDR3 sequence: CASSQSSGGNEKLFF. The CDR3 DNA sequence: TGTGCCAGCAGCCAATCGTCAGGAGGCAATGAAAAACTGTTTTTT.

The CDR3 loop reads CAWSSSGSYNEQFF. The CDR3 DNA is TGTGCCTGGAGTTCTAGCGGATCATACAATGAGCAGTTCTTC. This chain uses TRBV30 with TRBJ2-1; 7 nucleotides align to TRBD2. This CDR3 has 14 residues. V dropped 2 bases and J dropped 4; count of bases not matched to a gene: 5. Germline loops: CDR1 GTSNPN, CDR2 SVGIG (reference sequence). Based on the CDR3 plus reference TRBV30 and TRBJ2-1, the full variable domain is SQTIHQWPATLVQPVGSPLSLECTVEGTSNPNLYWYRQAAGRGLQLLFYSVGIGQISSEVPQNLSASRPQDRQFILSSKKLLLSDSGFYLCAWSSSGSYNEQFFGPGTRLTVL.

V is TRBV6-6 and J is TRBJ2-7; TRBD1 aligns across 9 bases. This CDR3 has 14 residues. Unmatched junction bases numbered 5, after V lost 5 bases and J lost 3 bases. Germline CDR1 MNHNY, CDR2 SVGAGI (reference sequence). The CDR3 reads CASSKTGGIYEQYF. The CDR3 DNA sequence: TGTGCCAGCAGTAAGACAGGGGGTATCTACGAGCAGTACTTC.

This clone was detected once. The J gene is TRBJ2-1, the V gene TRBV18; D may be TRBD2 (6 bases). The V gene lost 6 bases and the J gene lost 7 bases, with 25 bases spanning the gap. The germline V gene encodes CDR1 KGHSH and CDR2 LQKENI. The CDR3 is 17 amino acids. The chain's CDR3 is CASSRSWILSGGNEQFF. DNA of the CDR3: TGTGCCAGCTCGCGAAGTTGGATTCTAAGTGGAGGGAATGAGCAGTTCTTC.

This clone was observed a single time. V gene TRBV28 combines with J gene TRBJ2-7, with D perhaps matching TRBD2 (6 bases). This CDR3 is 14 amino acids long. Deletions cut 1 base from V and 5 bases from J, with 12 bases between. The germline V gene has CDR1 MDHEN and CDR2 SYDVKM. For the CDR3, the DNA is TGTGCCAGCAGTTTATCGACTAGTTACAACGAGCAGTACTTC. Residues: CASSLSTSYNEQYF.

This clone was detected a few times. V is TRBV6-5 and J is TRBJ2-3; D remains ambiguous. This CDR3 region has 15 residues. V lost 4 bases to trimming and J lost 2 bases, with 13 bases between them. CDR1 and CDR2 (germline): MNHEY, SVGAGI. As DNA, the CDR3 is TGTGCCAGCAGTTCGCTCGGGTCTCACACAGATACGCAGTATTTT. It codes for CASSSLGSHTDTQYF.

The chain joins TRBV5-1 to TRBJ1-1, with 8 positions matching TRBD1. After removal of 4 bases from V and 0 bases from J, the junction contained 11 bases not matched to a gene. The CDR3 is made up of 17 amino acids. From germline, CDR1 is SGHRS and CDR2 YFSETQ. The CDR3 here is CASSRSQGAVMNTEAFF. CDR3 in DNA: TGCGCCAGCAGCAGATCCCAGGGGGCGGTCATGAACACTGAAGCTTTCTTT.

The rearrangement links TRBV5-1 to TRBJ2-5; D gene unclear. The CDR3 totals 14 residues. In germline, CDR1 is SGHRS, CDR2 YFSETQ. Trimming removed 5 bases at V and 0 bases at J, with 11 bases between. CDR3 nucleotides: TGCGCCAGCAGTTTGACTGCGTACCAAGAGACCCAGTACTTC. As protein: CASSLTAYQETQYF.

This rearrangement joins TRBV19 to TRBJ1-4, with D possibly being TRBD1 (6 bases). Per the germline V gene, CDR1 is LNHDA and CDR2 is SQIVND (reference sequence). The CDR3 spans 18 residues. The germline V and J ends were trimmed by 3 bases and 6 bases, with 23 bases remaining between them. The CDR3 loop is CASSISILTGTSDEKLFF. Here the CDR3 DNA reads TGTGCCAGTAGTATTTCGATTTTGACAGGCACTAGTGATGAAAAACTGTTTTTT. The full variable domain, its missing parts supplied by reference TRBV19 and TRBJ1-4, is DGGITQSPKYLFRKEGQNVTLSCEQNLNHDAMYWYRQDPGQGLRLIYYSQIVNDFQKGDIAEGYSVSREKKESFPLTVTSAQKNPTAFYLCASSISILTGTSDEKLFFGSGTQLSVL.

The chain is built from TRBV6-5 and TRBJ2-5; D is ambiguous. V lost 7 bases and J 5 bases, leaving 8 bases between the germline ends. CDR3 size: 11 residues. Looked up from germline, CDR1 is MNHEY and CDR2 is SVGAGI. Written as DNA, the CDR3 is TGTGCCAGCAATAACGGGGAGACCCAGTACTTC. It yields the protein CASNNGETQYF.

The V call is TRBV27, the J call TRBJ1-5; 8 positions agree with TRBD1. This CDR3 comprises 13 residues. V gave up 4 bases and J gave up 7 bases; unmatched junction bases: 3. The germline gives CDR1 MNHEY, CDR2 SMNVEV (reference sequence). This CDR3 reads CASSYRGGQPQHF. Written as DNA, the CDR3 is TGTGCCAGCAGTTACAGGGGGGGCCAGCCCCAGCATTTT.

The rearrangement joins TRBV6-6 to TRBJ1-5, with TRBD1 identical over 9 bases. Germline V gene data show CDR1 as MNHNY and CDR2 as SVGAGI (reference sequence). The CDR3 runs 14 residues. With V trimmed by 7 bases and J by 7 bases, 8 bases remained unmatched. This CDR3 reads CASTFGQGQQPQHF. The CDR3 DNA is TGTGCCAGCACCTTCGGACAGGGGCAACAGCCCCAGCATTTT.

This clone was counted a few times. The rearrangement links TRBV5-4 to TRBJ2-7, with D possibly being TRBD2 (6 bases). Germline V gene lookup returns CDR1 SGHNT and CDR2 YYREEE (reference sequence). The CDR3 is 14 residues long. Trimming took off 1 base at V and 5 bases at J, with 13 bases between the two ends. The CDR3 is CASSLSASVDEQYF. The CDR3 coding sequence is TGTGCCAGCAGCTTGTCGGCTAGCGTAGACGAGCAGTACTTC.

This rearrangement joins TRBV29-1 to TRBJ2-1, with D perhaps matching TRBD1 (5 bases). The CDR3 runs 14 residues. Germline CDR1 and CDR2: SQVTM and ANQGSEA. Between the trimmed V and J ends, which lost 1 base and 3 bases, there was a span of 10 bases. The CDR3 nucleotides read TGCAGCGTTGAAGGGTGGACAATCTACAATGAGCAGTTCTTC. Translation: CSVEGWTIYNEQFF.

The chain couples TRBV19 to TRBJ1-5; the D gene is possibly TRBD1 (6 bases). In germline, CDR1 is LNHDA, CDR2 SQIVND (reference sequence). The V end was cut by 6 bases, the J end by 5 bases, with 20 bases between. The CDR3 contains 16 residues. CDR3 bases: TGTGCCAGTAGCACGGGGGGGGCCGGGGGATATCAGCCCCAGCATTTT. Protein product: CASSTGGAGGYQPQHF.

This chain joins TRBV28 and TRBJ2-1; perhaps TRBD1 as D (6 bases). V lost 6 bases to trimming and J lost 9 bases, with 24 bases between them. The CDR3 length is 16 residues. Germline CDR1 and CDR2: MDHEN and SYDVKM. CDR3 nucleotides: TGTGCCAGCAGCCCACCCCCGGGACACACTCGGGGTGAGCAGTTCTTC. It yields the protein CASSPPPGHTRGEQFF.

The chain employs TRBV9 and TRBJ2-7, with 11 bases lining up with TRBD1. The length of the CDR3 is 16 residues. The V and J ends lost 0 bases and 2 bases, in that order; junction bases with no gene match: 4. The germline CDR1 and CDR2 sequences are SGDLS and YYNGEE. The CDR3 protein is CASSVAGQGAAYEQYF. The DNA of the CDR3 is TGTGCCAGCAGCGTAGCCGGACAGGGGGCAGCCTACGAGCAGTACTTC. The full variable domain, rest sourced from reference TRBV9 and TRBJ2-7, is DSGVTQTPKHLITATGQRVTLRCSPRSGDLSVYWYQQSLDQGLQFLIQYYNGEERAKGNILERFSAQQFPDLHSELNLSSLELGDSALYFCASSVAGQGAAYEQYFGPGTRLTVT.

V and J are TRBV2 and TRBJ2-5; 9 positions match TRBD2. CDR1 SNHLY and CDR2 FYNNEI come from the germline V gene. With 4 bases clipped from V and 0 bases from J, the junction kept 6 bases outside the gene matches. This CDR3 is 16 amino acids long. The CDR3 DNA follows: TGTGCCAGCAGTGCCCGGGCTAGCGGGGACCAAGAGACCCAGTACTTC. Translating it yields CASSARASGDQETQYF.

This clone was detected only once. This rearrangement joins TRBV10-3 to TRBJ2-5; D remains ambiguous. Germline V gives CDR1 ENHRY, CDR2 SYGVKD. Trimming left V 0 bases short and J 5 bases short, with 4 bases between. The CDR3 extends over 12 amino acids. The CDR3 DNA reads as TGTGCCATCAGTGAGTCGACTGAGACCCAGTACTTC. It translates to CAISESTETQYF.

The chain combines TRBV2 with TRBJ2-7, with a tentative D call TRBD1 (5 bases). The ends were cut back, 11 bases at V and 6 bases at J, with 14 bases in the middle. Germline CDR1 is SNHLY and CDR2 is FYNNEI. This CDR3 is built from 11 residues. The DNA of the CDR3 is TGTGCCGTCCTTCAGGGTAGCGAGCAGTACTTC. This translates into CAVLQGSEQYF.